This T cell receptor beta chain was identified during a study of blood T cells in healthy people across ages. About the study: About one barcoded beta molecule per two T cells was captured by template switching. Regarding the study as a whole: There was no known CMV status for donors, so expanded clonotype changes were possibly confounded. Per million T cells, the diversity of TCR beta decreased roughly linearly as age advanced.

The CDR3 has 11 amino acids. Germline CDR1 and CDR2: SQVTM and ANQGSEA. Remarks on this clonotype: Its antigen is unknown.

Then a second PCR, running about 6 to 12 cycles, was carried out with a sample-barcoded 5' primer and a J-beta primer mix. Each CDR3 protein gets one entry after TCRdb re-called the 5' RACE reads with MiXCR. The sample has 800,000 or so distinct CDR3 sequences, around 62% seen once. Isolation recovered at least 7 million PBMCs from every sample. The TCR comes from a young man in good health. V gene TRBV29-1 combines with J gene TRBJ1-1; a possible D gene is TRBD1 (6 bases). Sequenced sample: blood. The chain's CDR3 is CSGGRNTEAFF. The CDR3 region has the DNA TGCAGTGGGGGGCGGAACACTGAAGCTTTCTTT.